This TCR beta chain was obtained from a study of blood T cell repertoires in COVID-19. Looking at the study overall: From T cells, B-cell-depleted T cells, or PBMCs came the material, which was cDNA or gDNA.

Across 20 to 25 US areas, participants ranged in age from about 18 to 100 years. The assay was immunoSEQ multiplex PCR, and TCRdb's table has in-frame clones only and misses some. The sample has around 230,000 clones; 88% are singletons. This CDR3 has 14 residues. The V gene lost 1 base and the J gene lost 1 base, with 8 bases spanning the gap. CDR1 and CDR2 from the germline V gene are SGHDN and FVKESK. The sequence came from a woman aged 25 to 45 who had recovered from COVID-19. The rearrangement joins TRBV14 to TRBJ2-7; tentative D call: TRBD1 (5 bases). Sequencing input: PBMCs or T cells enriched from blood (not recorded which). CDR3 DNA sequence: TGTGCCAGCAGCCAAGTCGACAGATCCTACGAGCAGTACTTC. It is translated as CASSQVDRSYEQYF.